The TCR beta chain under discussion was sequenced for a study of cytomegalovirus exposure and HLA in healthy donors. The sample holds a few counts of this clone. Its specificity is not known. Study-level results: Earlier results showed most TCR beta V segments being productive about 87% or about 30% of the time.

Looked up from germline, CDR1 is MRHNA and CDR2 is SNTAGT. V lost 0 bases and J lost 0; bases outside the gene matches: 2. This CDR3 contains 16 residues. PCR employed 60 Vbeta and 13 Jbeta primers. The protocol was immunoSEQ multiplex PCR, while the TCRdb copy is restricted to in-frame clones and leaves out a portion. Here the sample spans approximately 150,000 clones, about 75% being singletons. V is TRBV6-4 and J is TRBJ2-3, with TRBD2 identical over 8 bases. Sample: PBMCs. The sequence was obtained from a male donor in good health and CMV-seronegative. The CDR3 sequence: CASSDSGGGSTDTQYF. The CDR3 region has the DNA TGTGCCAGCAGTGACTCCGGCGGGGGGAGCACAGATACGCAGTATTTT.